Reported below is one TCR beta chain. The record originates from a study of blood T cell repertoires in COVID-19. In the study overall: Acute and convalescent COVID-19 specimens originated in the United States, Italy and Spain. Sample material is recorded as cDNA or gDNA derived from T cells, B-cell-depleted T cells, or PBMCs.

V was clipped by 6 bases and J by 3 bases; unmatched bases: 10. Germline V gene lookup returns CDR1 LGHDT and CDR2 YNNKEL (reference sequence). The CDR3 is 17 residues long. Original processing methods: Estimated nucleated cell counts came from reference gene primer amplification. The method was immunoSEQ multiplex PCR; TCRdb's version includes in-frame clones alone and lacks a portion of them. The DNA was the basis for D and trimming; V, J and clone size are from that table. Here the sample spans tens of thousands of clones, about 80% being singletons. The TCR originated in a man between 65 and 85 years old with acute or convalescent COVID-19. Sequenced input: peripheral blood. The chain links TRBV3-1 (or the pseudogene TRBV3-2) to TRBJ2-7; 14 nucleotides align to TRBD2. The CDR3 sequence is CASRAGTSGSKGYEQYF. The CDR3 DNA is TGTGCCAGCAGAGCCGGGACTAGCGGGAGTAAGGGCTACGAGCAGTACTTC.